The T cell receptor beta chain under discussion was sequenced for a study of shared clonotypes between healthy human individuals. The V and J ends lost 2 bases and 0 bases respectively, with 5 bases between them. CDR1 and CDR2 (germline): KGHSH, LQKENI. This CDR3 is built from 14 residues. Produced via immunoSEQ multiplex PCR; TCRdb's table is partial and in-frame only. The sample lists 1.4 million or so clones; 98% to 99% were seen once. The TCR originated in a man aged 25 to 40 in good health. V gene TRBV18 combines with J gene TRBJ1-5, with unresolved D. Source material: naive CD4+ T cells sorted from blood. The sample's subset: CD45RA+ positively selected. The DNA for the CDR3 is TGTGCCAGCTCACCAAACATTAGCAATCAGCCCCAGCATTTT. Its protein product is CASSPNISNQPQHF.